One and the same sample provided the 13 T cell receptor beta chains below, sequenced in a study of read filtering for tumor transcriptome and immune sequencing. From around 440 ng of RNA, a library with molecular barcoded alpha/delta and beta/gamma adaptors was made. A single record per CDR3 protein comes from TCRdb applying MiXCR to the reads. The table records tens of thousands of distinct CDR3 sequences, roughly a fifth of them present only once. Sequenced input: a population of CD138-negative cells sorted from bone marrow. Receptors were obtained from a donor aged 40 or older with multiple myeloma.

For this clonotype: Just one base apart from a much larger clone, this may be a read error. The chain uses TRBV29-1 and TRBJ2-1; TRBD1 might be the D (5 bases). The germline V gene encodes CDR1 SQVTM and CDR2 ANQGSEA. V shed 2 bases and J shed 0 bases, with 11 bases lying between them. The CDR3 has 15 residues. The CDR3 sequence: CSVETGAVSYNEQFF. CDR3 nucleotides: TGCAGCGTTGAAACTGGGGCTGTCTCCTACAATGAGCAGTTCTTC.

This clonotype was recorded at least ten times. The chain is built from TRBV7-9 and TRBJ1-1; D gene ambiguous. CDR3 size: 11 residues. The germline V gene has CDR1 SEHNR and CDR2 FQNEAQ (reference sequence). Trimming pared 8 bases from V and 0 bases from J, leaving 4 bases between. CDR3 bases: TGTGCCAGCGTCATGAACACTGAAGCTTTCTTT. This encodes CASVMNTEAFF.

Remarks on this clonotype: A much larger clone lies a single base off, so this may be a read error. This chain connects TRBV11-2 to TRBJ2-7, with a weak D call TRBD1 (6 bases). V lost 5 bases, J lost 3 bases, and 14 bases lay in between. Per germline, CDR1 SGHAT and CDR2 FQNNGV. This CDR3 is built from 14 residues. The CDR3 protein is CASSANREVYEQYF. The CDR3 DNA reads TGTGCCAGCAGCGCGAACAGGGAAGTCTACGAGCAGTACTTC.

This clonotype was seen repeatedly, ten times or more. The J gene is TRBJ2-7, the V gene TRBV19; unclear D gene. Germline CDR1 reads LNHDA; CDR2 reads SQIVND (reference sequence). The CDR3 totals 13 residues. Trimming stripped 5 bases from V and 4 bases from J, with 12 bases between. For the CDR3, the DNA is TGTGCCAGTAGTTGGGCGTTGGGGTACGAGCAGTACTTC. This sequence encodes CASSWALGYEQYF.

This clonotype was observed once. The DNA of the CDR3 is TGCAGTGCCTGGAATCCCGGAGGGTATGGCTACACCTTC. This sequence encodes CSAWNPGGYGYTF. The V call is TRBV20-1, the J call TRBJ1-2; unclear D gene. Germline assignment: CDR1 DFQATT and CDR2 SNEGSKA (reference sequence). The CDR3 totals 13 residues. V was shortened by 6 bases and J by 5 bases, with 16 bases between the two germline ends.

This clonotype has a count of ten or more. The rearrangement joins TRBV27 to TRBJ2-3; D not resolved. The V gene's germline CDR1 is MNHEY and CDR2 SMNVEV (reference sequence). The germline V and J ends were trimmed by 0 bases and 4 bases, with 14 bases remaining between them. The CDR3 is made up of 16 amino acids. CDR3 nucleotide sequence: TGTGCCAGCAGTTTATCGTCGCGCATTCCCCCAGATACGCAGTATTTT. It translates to CASSLSSRIPPDTQYF.

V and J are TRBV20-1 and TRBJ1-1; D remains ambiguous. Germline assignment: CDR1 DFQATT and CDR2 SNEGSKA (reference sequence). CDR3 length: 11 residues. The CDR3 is CRLAGNSVAFF. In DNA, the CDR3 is TGCAGGCTGGCGGGGAACTCTGTAGCTTTCTTT.

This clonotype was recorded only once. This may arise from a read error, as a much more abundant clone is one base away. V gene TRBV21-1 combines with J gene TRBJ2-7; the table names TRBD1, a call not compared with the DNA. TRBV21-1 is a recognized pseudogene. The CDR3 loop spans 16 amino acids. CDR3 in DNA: TGTGCCAGCAGCAAAGTGGGGATGACAGACTCCTACGAGCAGCACTTC. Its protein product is CASSKVGMTDSYEQHF.

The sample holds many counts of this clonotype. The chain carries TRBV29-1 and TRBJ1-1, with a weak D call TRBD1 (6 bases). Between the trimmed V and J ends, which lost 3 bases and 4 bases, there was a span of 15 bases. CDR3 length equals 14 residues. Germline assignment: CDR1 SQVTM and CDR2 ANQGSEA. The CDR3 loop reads CSVDRGRPATEAFF. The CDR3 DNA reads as TGCAGCGTTGATCGGGGGCGGCCGGCCACTGAAGCTTTCTTT.

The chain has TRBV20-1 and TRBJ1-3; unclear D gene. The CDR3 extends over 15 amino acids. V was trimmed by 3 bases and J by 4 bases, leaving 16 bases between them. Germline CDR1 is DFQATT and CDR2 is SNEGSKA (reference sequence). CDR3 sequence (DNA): TGCAGTGCTAGGGCGTTCCAGAGGTTGGGAAACACCATATATTTT. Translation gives CSARAFQRLGNTIYF.

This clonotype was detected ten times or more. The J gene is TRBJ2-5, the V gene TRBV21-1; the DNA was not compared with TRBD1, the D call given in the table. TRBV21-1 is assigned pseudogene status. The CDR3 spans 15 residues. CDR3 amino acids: CASSKGGFRPETQYF. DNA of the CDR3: TGTGCCAGCAGCAAAGGGGGGTTTCGCCCCGAGACCCAGTACTTC.

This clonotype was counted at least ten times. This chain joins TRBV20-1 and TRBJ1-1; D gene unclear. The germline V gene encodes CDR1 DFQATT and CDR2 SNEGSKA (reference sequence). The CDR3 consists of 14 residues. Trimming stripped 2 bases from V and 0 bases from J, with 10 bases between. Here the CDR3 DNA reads TGCAGTGCTAGAAAGGGTGCGGTGAACACTGAAGCTTTCTTT. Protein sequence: CSARKGAVNTEAFF.

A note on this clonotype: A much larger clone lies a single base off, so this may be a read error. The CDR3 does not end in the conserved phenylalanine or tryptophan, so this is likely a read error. CDR3 residues: CSPSGQVNEKLFV. The CDR3 bases are TGCAGTCCATCGGGACAGGTTAATGAAAAACTGTTTGTT. The rearrangement links TRBV20-1 to TRBJ1-4; 8 bases line up with TRBD1. Germline loops: CDR1 DFQATT, CDR2 SNEGSKA (reference sequence). Trimming at V came to 8 bases and at J to 4 bases, leaving 6 bases not matched to a gene. The CDR3 sequence is 13 residues long.